Each of the 23 T cell receptor beta chains below was sequenced from the same sample in a study of blood T cell repertoires in COVID-19. Libraries were prepared by immunoSEQ multiplex PCR; TCRdb keeps only in-frame clonotypes and omits some of them. The sample holds some 330,000 clones, roughly 90% seen once. Sequenced: peripheral blood. Receptor source: a woman in her forties or fifties with active or convalescent COVID-19.

The CDR3 loop is CASSLTLAGQLKPPDTQYF. The DNA of the CDR3 is TGCGCCAGCAGCTTAACCCTAGCGGGACAGCTTAAGCCTCCAGATACGCAGTATTTT. The chain carries TRBV5-1 and TRBJ2-3; 9 bases match TRBD2. The CDR3 totals 19 residues. V gave up 2 bases and J gave up 4 bases; unmatched junction bases: 17. Germline V gene data show CDR1 as SGHRS and CDR2 as YFSETQ.

The CDR3 region is CASSEPRASGRAKDTQYF. CDR3 nucleotides: TGCGCCAGCAGTGAGCCGCGGGCTAGCGGGAGGGCCAAGGATACGCAGTATTTT. The J gene is TRBJ2-3, the V gene TRBV10-1; 12 bases are shared with TRBD2. From germline, CDR1 is WNHNN and CDR2 SYGVQD (reference sequence). The CDR3 is made up of 18 amino acids. Germline trimming cut 2 bases from V and 6 bases from J; bases unmatched to any gene: 12.

The CDR3 reads CASSPRRTTTDTQYF. The CDR3, as DNA: TGTGCCAGCAGCCCACGCCGGACTACCACAGATACGCAGTATTTT. The gene calls are TRBV4-2 and TRBJ2-3; a possible D gene is TRBD2 (6 bases). This CDR3 contains 15 residues. Germline V gene data show CDR1 as LGHNA and CDR2 as YNFKEQ. The ends were cut back, 4 bases at V and 2 bases at J, with 13 bases in the middle.

The genes are TRBV7-3 and TRBJ2-3; 8 positions agree with TRBD2. Trimming at V came to 2 bases and at J to 4 bases, leaving 11 bases not matched to a gene. This CDR3 has 17 residues. Germline-derived CDR1 and CDR2 are SGHTA and FQGTGA. CDR3 region: CASSLVSGGGRSDTQYF. The DNA for the CDR3 is TGTGCCAGCAGCTTAGTAAGCGGGGGTGGAAGGTCAGATACGCAGTATTTT.

In this sample, this clone turned up a few times. The chain combines TRBV18 with TRBJ2-7, with unresolved D. This CDR3 contains 15 residues. Germline V lookup: CDR1 KGHSH, CDR2 LQKENI. Trimming left V 6 bases short and J 3 bases short, with 18 bases between. This CDR3 reads CASSPNWAAGYEQYF. The CDR3 coding sequence is TGTGCCAGCTCGCCAAACTGGGCTGCCGGCTACGAGCAGTACTTC.

This chain connects TRBV12-3 or TRBV12-4 to TRBJ1-2, with unresolved D. Trimming left V 5 bases short and J 7 bases short, with 14 bases between. The CDR3 covers 13 residues. CDR3 protein: CASSPLRARGYTF. The CDR3 DNA follows: TGTGCCAGCAGTCCCTTGAGGGCGCGTGGCTACACCTTC.

The chain links TRBV6-2 or TRBV6-3 to TRBJ1-1, with D hard to call. Germline values: CDR1 MNHEY, CDR2 SVGEGT. Trimming cost V 2 bases and J 8 bases, with 9 bases left between them. CDR3 length equals 12 residues. CDR3 protein: CASSYLAVEAFF. Here the CDR3 DNA reads TGTGCCAGCAGTTACCTGGCGGTCGAAGCTTTCTTT.

The J gene is TRBJ2-5, the V gene TRBV7-3; no reliable D call. V was cut by 5 bases and J by 6 bases, with 13 bases left in between. The CDR3 loop spans 13 amino acids. CDR1 is SGHTA, CDR2 FQGTGA, per germline. The DNA of the CDR3 is TGTGCCAGCAGCCTCCGGAGCCTTCAGACCCAGTACTTC. Translation: CASSLRSLQTQYF.

The chain employs TRBV7-6 and TRBJ2-1; 11 nucleotides agree with TRBD2. The CDR3 contains 15 residues. Per germline, CDR1 SGHVS and CDR2 FNYEAQ. The junction had 9 bases not matched to a gene; V was cut back by 5 bases and J by 9 bases. In DNA, the CDR3 is TGTGCCAGCAGCACCGGACTAGCGGGTTCAACTGAGCAGTTCTTC. This encodes CASSTGLAGSTEQFF. Together with reference TRBV7-6 and TRBJ2-1, the CDR3 gives the full variable domain: GAGVSQSPRYKVTKRGQDVALRCDPISGHVSLYWYRQALGQGPEFLTYFNYEAQQDKSGLPNDRFSAERPEGSISTLTIQRTEQRDSAMYRCASSTGLAGSTEQFFGPGTRLTVL.

This clone was counted a single time. The rearrangement uses TRBV19 and TRBJ1-2; 10 nucleotides align to TRBD1. V gave up 5 bases and J gave up 5 bases; unmatched junction bases: 8. Germline CDR1 and CDR2: LNHDA and SQIVND (reference sequence). The CDR3 has 15 amino acids. The CDR3 spells CASSAGTGEGYGYTF. CDR3 nucleotides: TGTGCCAGTAGTGCCGGGACAGGGGAAGGGTATGGCTACACCTTC.

The chain recombines TRBV5-4 with TRBJ1-1, with 9 positions matching TRBD1. Germline CDR1 is SGHNT and CDR2 is YYREEE (reference sequence). This CDR3 is 15 amino acids long. With V trimmed by 3 bases and J by 4 bases, 7 bases remained unmatched. CDR3 coding DNA: TGTGCCAGCAGCTCGGGGGGACAGGGAGGCACTGAAGCTTTCTTT. It encodes CASSSGGQGGTEAFF.

This clone came up once. Germline is not matched at one junction end, which may reflect a read error. The gene calls are TRBV7-3 and TRBJ1-6; 9 nucleotides agree with TRBD1. Germline loops: CDR1 SGHTA, CDR2 FQGTGA. This CDR3 has 14 amino acids. CDR3 sequence (DNA): TGTGCCAGCAGCTTAACACCGGACAGGGGACCCCTTCACTTT. Amino acids: CASSLTPDRGPLHF.

The chain uses TRBV30 and TRBJ2-3, with TRBD2 as a possible D gene (6 bases). Germline lookup yields CDR1 GTSNPN and CDR2 SVGIG (reference sequence). V was shortened by 0 bases and J by 4 bases, with 14 bases between the two germline ends. This CDR3 region has 15 residues. The CDR3 DNA reads TGTGCCTGGAGTGTTGTTAGCGGTTGGGCAGATACGCAGTATTTT. Translation: CAWSVVSGWADTQYF.

CDR3 protein: CASSLVQGASQPQHF. CDR3 nucleotide sequence: TGTGCCAGCAGCTTAGTCCAGGGGGCTAGTCAGCCCCAGCATTTT. The chain is built from TRBV11-2 and TRBJ1-5; 8 bases align to TRBD1. This CDR3 contains 15 residues. The J segment lost 6 bases and the V segment lost 1 base, leaving 5 bases of the junction unmatched. The V gene's germline CDR1 is SGHAT and CDR2 FQNNGV.

The chain combines TRBV6-5 with TRBJ1-1; no reliable D call. The CDR3 length is 15 residues. Germline loops: CDR1 MNHEY, CDR2 SVGAGI. With 0 bases removed from V and 0 bases from J, the gap between germline ends came to 8 bases. The CDR3 loop reads CASSYSVNMNTEAFF. CDR3 DNA sequence: TGTGCCAGCAGTTACTCGGTAAACATGAACACTGAAGCTTTCTTT.

This clone came up a few times. V gene TRBV28 combines with J gene TRBJ1-4; 7 nucleotides line up with TRBD1. This CDR3 spans 14 amino acids. Germline CDR1 is MDHEN and CDR2 is SYDVKM. J was trimmed by 7 bases and V by 6 bases; bases with no gene match: 8. CDR3 sequence reads: CASRRQGEGEKLFF. The CDR3 nucleotides are TGTGCCAGCAGAAGACAGGGTGAAGGTGAAAAACTGTTTTTT.

The chain employs TRBV15 and TRBJ2-1; possible D gene TRBD2, 6 bases. With 5 bases removed from V and 7 bases from J, the gap between germline ends came to 9 bases. This CDR3 region has 12 residues. Germline CDR1 is LNHNV and CDR2 is YYDKDF (reference sequence). The CDR3 DNA is TGTGCCACCAGCGCCGGGGGTAATGAGCAGTTCTTC. This translates into CATSAGGNEQFF.

The gene calls are TRBV2 and TRBJ1-2, with no clear D. V gave up 1 base and J gave up 2 bases, with 8 bases separating them. Germline assignment: CDR1 SNHLY and CDR2 FYNNEI. This CDR3 is 14 amino acids long. This chain's CDR3 is CASSEGRANYGYTF. For the CDR3, the DNA is TGTGCCAGCAGTGAAGGCAGAGCGAACTATGGCTACACCTTC.

V usage is TRBV5-1 and J usage is TRBJ2-7, with D tentatively TRBD1 (5 bases). CDR3 size: 16 residues. Trimming removed 5 bases from V and 1 base from J, with 19 bases in between. Per the germline V gene, CDR1 is SGHRS and CDR2 is YFSETQ. The CDR3 region is CASSWGTGDISYEQYF. In nucleotides, the CDR3 is TGCGCCAGCAGTTGGGGCACAGGCGATATTTCCTACGAGCAGTACTTC.

The gene calls are TRBV4-2 and TRBJ1-2, with D perhaps matching TRBD1 (5 bases). Germline V CDR1 and CDR2: LGHNA, YNFKEQ. This CDR3 has 16 residues. V shed 2 bases and J shed 3 bases, with 16 bases lying between them. DNA of the CDR3: TGTGCCAGCAGCCAATGGGTCCAGGGTGGTGACTATGGCTACACCTTC. This gives the protein CASSQWVQGGDYGYTF.

This chain links TRBV11-3 with TRBJ2-1; 7 positions match TRBD2. The trim removed 0 bases at V and 8 bases at J, leaving 10 bases unmatched. The CDR3 runs to 16 residues. Germline lookup yields CDR1 SGHNT and CDR2 YENEEA. CDR3 bases: TGTGCCAGCAGCTTAGAATTGGGAGGGAGGCAGGATGAGCAGTTCTTC. Translation gives CASSLELGGRQDEQFF.

The chain couples TRBV4-1 to TRBJ1-2, with 8 nucleotides matching TRBD1. J gave up 5 bases and V 1 base, and 9 bases lay outside the gene matches. Germline V gives CDR1 MGHRA, CDR2 YSYEKL. The CDR3 length is 16 residues. CDR3 nucleotides: TGCGCCAGCAGCCAAGTAAGCCCTGGACAGGGTTATGGCTACACCTTC. This codes for CASSQVSPGQGYGYTF.

This sequence joins TRBV24-1 and TRBJ2-2, with TRBD1 as a possible D gene (7 bases). Germline CDR1 KGHDR, CDR2 SFDVKD. The CDR3 has 16 residues. The ends were cut back, 6 bases at V and 1 base at J, with 14 bases in the middle. The CDR3 region is CATSSRGRENTGELFF. Here the CDR3 DNA reads TGTGCCACCAGTTCAAGGGGGCGGGAGAACACCGGGGAGCTGTTTTTT.